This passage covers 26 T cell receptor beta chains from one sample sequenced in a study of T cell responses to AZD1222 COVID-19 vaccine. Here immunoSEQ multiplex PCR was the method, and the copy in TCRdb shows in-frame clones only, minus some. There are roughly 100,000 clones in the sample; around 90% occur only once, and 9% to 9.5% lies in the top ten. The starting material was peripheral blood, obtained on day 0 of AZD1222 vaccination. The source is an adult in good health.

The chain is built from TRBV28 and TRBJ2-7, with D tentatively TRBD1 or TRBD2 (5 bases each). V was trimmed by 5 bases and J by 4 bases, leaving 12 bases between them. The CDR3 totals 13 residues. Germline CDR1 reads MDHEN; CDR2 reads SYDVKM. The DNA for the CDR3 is TGTGCCAGCAGTGCCCCCTGGGGGTACGAGCAGTACTTC. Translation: CASSAPWGYEQYF.

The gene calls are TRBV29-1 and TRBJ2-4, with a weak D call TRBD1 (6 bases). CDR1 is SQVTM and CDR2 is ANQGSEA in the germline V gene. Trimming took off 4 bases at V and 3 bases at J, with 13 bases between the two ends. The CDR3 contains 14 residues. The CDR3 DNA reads TGCAGCGTTGTAGGGGAACAGGGCAAAAACATTCAGTACTTC. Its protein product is CSVVGEQGKNIQYF.

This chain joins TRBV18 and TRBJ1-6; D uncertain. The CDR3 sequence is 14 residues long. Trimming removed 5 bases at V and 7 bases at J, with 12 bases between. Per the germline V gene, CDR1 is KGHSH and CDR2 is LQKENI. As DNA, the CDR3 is TGTGCCAGCTCAAAGGGTACCTGGAATTCACCCCTCCACTTT. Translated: CASSKGTWNSPLHF.

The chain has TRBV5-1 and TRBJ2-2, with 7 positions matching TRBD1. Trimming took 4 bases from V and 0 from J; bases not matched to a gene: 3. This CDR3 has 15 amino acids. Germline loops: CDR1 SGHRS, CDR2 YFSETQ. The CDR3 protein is CASSRDSANTGELFF. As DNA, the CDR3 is TGCGCCAGCAGCCGGGACAGCGCGAACACCGGGGAGCTGTTTTTT.

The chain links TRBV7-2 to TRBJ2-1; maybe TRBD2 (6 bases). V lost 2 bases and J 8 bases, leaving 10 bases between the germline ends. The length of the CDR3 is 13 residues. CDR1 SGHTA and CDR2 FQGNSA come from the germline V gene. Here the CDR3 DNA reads TGTGCCAGCAGCTTAAGGCGCGGGGATGAGCAGTTCTTC. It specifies CASSLRRGDEQFF. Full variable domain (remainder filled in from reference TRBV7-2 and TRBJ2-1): GAGVSQSPSNKVTEKGKDVELRCDPISGHTALYWYRQSLGQGLEFLIYFQGNSAPDKSGLPSDRFSAERTGGSVSTLTIQRTQQEDSAVYLCASSLRRGDEQFFGPGTRLTVL.

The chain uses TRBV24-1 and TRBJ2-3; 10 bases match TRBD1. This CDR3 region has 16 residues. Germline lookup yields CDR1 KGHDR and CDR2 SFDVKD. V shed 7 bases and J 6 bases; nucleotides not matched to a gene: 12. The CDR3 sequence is CATSRAGTGDSDTQYF. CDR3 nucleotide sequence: TGTGCCACCAGCCGAGCCGGGACAGGGGATTCGGATACGCAGTATTTT.

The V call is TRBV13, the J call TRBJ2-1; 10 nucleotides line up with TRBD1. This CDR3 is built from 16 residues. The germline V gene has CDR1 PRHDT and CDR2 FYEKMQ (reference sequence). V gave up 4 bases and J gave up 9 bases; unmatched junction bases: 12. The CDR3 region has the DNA TGTGCCAGCAGCTCTAGGACAGGGGGAACAGTTAGTGAGCAGTTCTTC. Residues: CASSSRTGGTVSEQFF.

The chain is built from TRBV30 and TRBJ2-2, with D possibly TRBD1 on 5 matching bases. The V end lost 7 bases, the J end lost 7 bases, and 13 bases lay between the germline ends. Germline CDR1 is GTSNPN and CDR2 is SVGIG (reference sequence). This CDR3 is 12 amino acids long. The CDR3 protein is CASTGYVGELFF. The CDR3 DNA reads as TGTGCCTCCACAGGATATGTCGGGGAGCTGTTTTTT.

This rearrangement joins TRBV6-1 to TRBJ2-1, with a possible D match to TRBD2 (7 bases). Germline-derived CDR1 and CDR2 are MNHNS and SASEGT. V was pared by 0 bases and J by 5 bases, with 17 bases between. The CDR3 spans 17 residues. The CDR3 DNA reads TGTGCCAGCAGTGAAGCGCTCGGTCAGGGGAGGGACAATGAGCAGTTCTTC. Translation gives CASSEALGQGRDNEQFF.

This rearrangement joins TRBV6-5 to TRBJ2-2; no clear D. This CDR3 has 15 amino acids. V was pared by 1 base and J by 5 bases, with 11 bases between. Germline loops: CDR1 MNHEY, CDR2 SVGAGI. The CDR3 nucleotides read TGTGCCAGCAGTTACTTGGCAGGCCCTACCGGGGAGCTGTTTTTT. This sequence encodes CASSYLAGPTGELFF.

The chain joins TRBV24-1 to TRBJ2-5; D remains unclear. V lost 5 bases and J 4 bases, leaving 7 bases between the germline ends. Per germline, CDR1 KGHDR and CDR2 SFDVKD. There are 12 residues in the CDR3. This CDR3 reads CATSASGETQYF. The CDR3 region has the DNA TGTGCCACCAGTGCGTCGGGAGAGACCCAGTACTTC.

The CDR3 spells CASCSRTSGSTAKNIQYF. CDR3 DNA: TGTGCCAGCTGTTCGAGGACTAGCGGGAGTACGGCCAAAAACATTCAGTACTTC. The chain uses TRBV3-1 (or the pseudogene TRBV3-2) and TRBJ2-4, with 13 bases aligning to TRBD2. After removal of 8 bases from V and 1 base from J, the junction contained 11 bases not matched to a gene. CDR1 LGHDT and CDR2 YNNKEL come from the germline V gene (reference sequence). CDR3 size: 18 residues.

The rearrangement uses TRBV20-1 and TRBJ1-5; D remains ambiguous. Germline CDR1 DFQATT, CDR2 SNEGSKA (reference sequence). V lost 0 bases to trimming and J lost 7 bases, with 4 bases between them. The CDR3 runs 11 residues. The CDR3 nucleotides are TGCAGTGCTAGAGATAGACAGCCCCAGCATTTT. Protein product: CSARDRQPQHF.

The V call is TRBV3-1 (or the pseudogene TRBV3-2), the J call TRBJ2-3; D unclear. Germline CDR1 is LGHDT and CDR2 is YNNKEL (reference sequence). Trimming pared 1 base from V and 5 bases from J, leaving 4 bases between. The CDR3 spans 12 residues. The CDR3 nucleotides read TGTGCCAGCAGCCAAGCCCGAGATACGCAGTATTTT. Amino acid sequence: CASSQARDTQYF.

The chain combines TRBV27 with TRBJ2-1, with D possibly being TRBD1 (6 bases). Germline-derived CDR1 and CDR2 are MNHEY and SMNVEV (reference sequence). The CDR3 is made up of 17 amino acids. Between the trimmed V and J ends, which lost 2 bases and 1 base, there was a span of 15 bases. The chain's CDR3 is CASSLGLGTPSYNEQFF. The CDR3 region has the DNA TGTGCCAGCAGTTTAGGTTTGGGGACACCATCCTACAATGAGCAGTTCTTC.

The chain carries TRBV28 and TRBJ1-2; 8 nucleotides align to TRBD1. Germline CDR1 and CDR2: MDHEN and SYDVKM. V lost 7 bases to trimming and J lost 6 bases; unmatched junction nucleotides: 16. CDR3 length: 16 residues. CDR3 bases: TGTGCCAGCACCCCAAAACCGCAGGGGGCCTTACATGGCTACACCTTC. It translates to CASTPKPQGALHGYTF.

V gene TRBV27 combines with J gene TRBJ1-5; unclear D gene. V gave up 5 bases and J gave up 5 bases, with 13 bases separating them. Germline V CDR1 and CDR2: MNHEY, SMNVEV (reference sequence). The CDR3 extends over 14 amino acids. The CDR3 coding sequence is TGTGCCAGCAGTCCGTGGGCGTCTTATCAGCCCCAGCATTTT. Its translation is CASSPWASYQPQHF.

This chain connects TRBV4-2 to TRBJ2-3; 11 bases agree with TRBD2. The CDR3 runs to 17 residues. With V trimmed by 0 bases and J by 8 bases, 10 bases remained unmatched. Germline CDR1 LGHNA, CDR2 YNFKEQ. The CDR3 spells CASSQDILLAGGSTQYF. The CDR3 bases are TGTGCCAGCAGCCAAGATATCCTTCTAGCGGGAGGAAGTACGCAGTATTTT.

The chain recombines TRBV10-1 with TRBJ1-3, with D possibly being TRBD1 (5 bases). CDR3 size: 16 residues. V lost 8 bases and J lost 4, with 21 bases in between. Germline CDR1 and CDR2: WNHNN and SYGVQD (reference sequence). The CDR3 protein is CASPSGLWREGNTIYF. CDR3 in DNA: TGCGCCAGCCCTTCGGGACTCTGGAGGGAGGGAAACACCATATATTTT.

The CDR3 reads CAWGSSGRKGDTQYF. CDR3 nucleotides: TGTGCCTGGGGATCTAGCGGGAGGAAGGGAGATACGCAGTATTTT. The chain carries TRBV30 and TRBJ2-3; TRBD2 matches at 11 bases. CDR1 and CDR2 from the germline V gene are GTSNPN and SVGIG (reference sequence). The junction had 9 bases not matched to a gene; V was cut back by 5 bases and J by 5 bases. CDR3 length equals 15 residues.

The CDR3 bases are TGTGCCAGTAGTAAGATTGACAGACCGGGAGAAGCTTTCTTT. Translation: CASSKIDRPGEAFF. The chain carries TRBV19 and TRBJ1-1; tentatively, D is TRBD1 (5 bases). The CDR3 runs 14 residues. The germline V gene encodes CDR1 LNHDA and CDR2 SQIVND (reference sequence). V gave up 4 bases and J gave up 8 bases, with 17 bases separating them. Together with reference TRBV19 and TRBJ1-1, the CDR3 gives the full variable domain: DGGITQSPKYLFRKEGQNVTLSCEQNLNHDAMYWYRQDPGQGLRLIYYSQIVNDFQKGDIAEGYSVSREKKESFPLTVTSAQKNPTAFYLCASSKIDRPGEAFFGQGTRLTVV.

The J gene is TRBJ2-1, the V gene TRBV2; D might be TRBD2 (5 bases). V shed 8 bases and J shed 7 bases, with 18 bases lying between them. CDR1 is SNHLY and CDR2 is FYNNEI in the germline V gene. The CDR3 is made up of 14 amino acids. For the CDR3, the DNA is TGTGCCAGCGGGAGAAACTATAATATGAATGAGCAGTTCTTC. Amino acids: CASGRNYNMNEQFF.

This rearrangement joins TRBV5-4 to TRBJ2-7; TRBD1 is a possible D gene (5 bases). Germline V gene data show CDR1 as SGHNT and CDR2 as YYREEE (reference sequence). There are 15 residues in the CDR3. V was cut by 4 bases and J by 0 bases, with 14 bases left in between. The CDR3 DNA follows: TGTGCCAGCAGCCCCGGTCAGGGCAGCTCCTACGAGCAGTACTTC. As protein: CASSPGQGSSYEQYF.

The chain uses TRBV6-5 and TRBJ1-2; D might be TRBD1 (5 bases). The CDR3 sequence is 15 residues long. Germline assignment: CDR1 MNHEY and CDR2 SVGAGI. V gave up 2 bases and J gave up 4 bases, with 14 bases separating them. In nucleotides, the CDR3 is TGTGCCAGCAGTTACAGCAGGGAGTTCAGCTATGGCTACACCTTC. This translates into CASSYSREFSYGYTF.

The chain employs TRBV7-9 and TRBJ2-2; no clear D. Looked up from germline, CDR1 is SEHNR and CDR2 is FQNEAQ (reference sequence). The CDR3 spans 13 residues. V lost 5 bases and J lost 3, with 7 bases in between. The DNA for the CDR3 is TGTGCCAGCAGCCCCGACCACACCGGGGAGCTGTTTTTT. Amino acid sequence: CASSPDHTGELFF.

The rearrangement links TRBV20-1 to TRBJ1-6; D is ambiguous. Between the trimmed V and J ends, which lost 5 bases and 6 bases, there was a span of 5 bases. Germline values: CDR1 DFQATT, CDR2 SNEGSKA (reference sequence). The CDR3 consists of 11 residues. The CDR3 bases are TGCAGTGCTGGACTTAATTCACCCCTCCACTTT. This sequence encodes CSAGLNSPLHF.